This TCR beta chain appears in the sequencing data of a study of control samples from healthy donors and cancer patients. V lost 4 bases, J lost 1 base, and 4 bases lay in between. Germline-derived CDR1 and CDR2 are LNHDA and SQIVND (reference sequence). This CDR3 comprises 13 residues. Only in-frame clones appear in the TCRdb table, and some are missing; sequencing was by immunoSEQ multiplex PCR. Of 90,000 to 150,000 clones listed, around 89% are singletons. The genes are TRBV19 and TRBJ2-2; the D is unclear. The sequence was obtained from a man aged 45 to 65 in good health. Sequencing input: blood. In DNA, the CDR3 is TGTGCCAGTAGTACCGTGAACACCGGGGAGCTGTTTTTT. Translation: CASSTVNTGELFF.